This T cell receptor (beta chain) was captured in a study of blood T cell repertoires in COVID-19. For the study at large: T cells, B-cell-depleted T cells, or PBMCs provided the cDNA or gDNA that served as material.

Patients in Seattle were enrolled during active infection, then followed longitudinally. In the original processing: Estimated nucleated cell counts came from reference gene primer amplification. Clones were sequenced by immunoSEQ multiplex PCR, and TCRdb holds only the in-frame ones, with some missing. That table supplies the V and J calls and clone size; D and trimming were determined from the DNA. Of 250,000 to 300,000 clones listed, 70% to 90% are singletons. Deletions cut 0 bases from V and 1 base from J, with 10 bases between. Per germline, CDR1 SGHDN and CDR2 FVKESK. The CDR3 consists of 15 residues.

The chain couples TRBV14 to TRBJ2-7; possible D gene TRBD1, 5 bases. The sequence was collected from a woman in her twenties or thirties with COVID-19, enrolled during active disease. The sample was peripheral blood. The CDR3 DNA is TGTGCCAGCAGCCAAGATTGGGGCCTGTCCTACGAGCAGTACTTC. Amino acid sequence: CASSQDWGLSYEQYF. The full variable domain, rest sourced from reference TRBV14 and TRBJ2-7, is EAGVTQFPSHSVIEKGQTVTLRCDPISGHDNLYWYRRVMGKEIKFLLHFVKESKQDESGMPNNRFLAERTGGTYSTLKVQPAELEDSGVYFCASSQDWGLSYEQYFGPGTRLTVT.